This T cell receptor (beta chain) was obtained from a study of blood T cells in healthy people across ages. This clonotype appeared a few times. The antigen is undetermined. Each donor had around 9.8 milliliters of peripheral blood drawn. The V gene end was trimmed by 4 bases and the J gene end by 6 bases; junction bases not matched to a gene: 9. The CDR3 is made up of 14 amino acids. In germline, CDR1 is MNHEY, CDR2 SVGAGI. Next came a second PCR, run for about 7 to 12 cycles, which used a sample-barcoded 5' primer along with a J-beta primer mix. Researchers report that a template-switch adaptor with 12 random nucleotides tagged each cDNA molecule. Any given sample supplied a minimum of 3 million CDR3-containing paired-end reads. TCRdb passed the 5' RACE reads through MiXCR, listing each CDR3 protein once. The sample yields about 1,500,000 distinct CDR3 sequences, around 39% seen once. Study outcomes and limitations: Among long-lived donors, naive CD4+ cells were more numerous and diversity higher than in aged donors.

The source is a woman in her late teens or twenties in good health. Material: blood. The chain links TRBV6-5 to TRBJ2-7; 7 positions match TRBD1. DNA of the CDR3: TGTGCCAGCAGTTCCGGGACAGTTAATACCGAGCAGTACTTC. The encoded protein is CASSSGTVNTEQYF.